These 5 T cell receptor beta chains were sequenced from one sample in a study of T cell responses to AZD1222 COVID-19 vaccine. Profiled with immunoSEQ multiplex PCR; TCRdb holds only in-frame clones, not every one. The data contain 100,000 to 150,000 clones, about 90% of them seen just once; the ten biggest clones take up about 14%. The sample consisted of peripheral blood, taken on day 0 of AZD1222 vaccination. These receptor sequences come from an adult in good health.

The rearrangement joins TRBV18 to TRBJ2-5, with 12 bases matching TRBD2. This CDR3 spans 15 amino acids. V gave up 3 bases and J gave up 4 bases; unmatched junction bases: 3. Germline CDR1 KGHSH, CDR2 LQKENI. The CDR3, as DNA: TGTGCCAGCTCACCGGCGGGACTAGCGGGAGAGACCCAGTACTTC. It codes for CASSPAGLAGETQYF.

V usage is TRBV7-8 and J usage is TRBJ1-3; 7 positions match TRBD1. V lost 5 bases to trimming and J lost 0 bases; unmatched junction nucleotides: 4. The CDR3 has 15 amino acids. CDR1 is SGHVS, CDR2 FQNEAQ, per germline. The CDR3 DNA follows: TGTGCCAGCAGCCAGGACAGGACCTCTGGAAACACCATATATTTT. Residues: CASSQDRTSGNTIYF.

The chain combines TRBV27 with TRBJ2-3; D is undetermined. The CDR3 has 14 residues. V gave up 6 bases and J gave up 0 bases, with 10 bases separating them. The V gene's germline CDR1 is MNHEY and CDR2 SMNVEV (reference sequence). CDR3 amino acids: CASRPAASTDTQYF. The CDR3 DNA reads TGTGCCAGCAGACCGGCAGCTAGCACAGATACGCAGTATTTT.

The chain couples TRBV30 to TRBJ2-4; D gene unclear. Germline assignment: CDR1 GTSNPN and CDR2 SVGIG (reference sequence). Trimming took off 4 bases at V and 4 bases at J, with 14 bases between the two ends. The CDR3 is 14 residues long. CDR3 DNA: TGTGCCTGGACGTGGGCTTTGGGTAAAAACATTCAGTACTTC. Encoded protein: CAWTWALGKNIQYF.

V and J are TRBV14 and TRBJ1-4; no definite D call. Germline loops: CDR1 SGHDN, CDR2 FVKESK. This CDR3 region has 13 residues. V lost 2 bases, J lost 2 bases, and 3 bases lay in between. Here the CDR3 DNA reads TGTGCCAGCAGCCAATGGACTAATGAAAAACTGTTTTTT. Residues: CASSQWTNEKLFF.